Following are 12 T cell receptor beta chains from one sample sequenced in a study of metastatic and nonmetastatic thyroid tumors. TCRdb used MiXCR to call clones anew from the PCR reads. The sample lists under 35,000 clones, around 25% occurring once. No patient received treatment before thyroid surgery. Sequenced sample: blood. The receptors were sampled from a female donor with papillary thyroid cancer or a benign thyroid nodule (not recorded which). Some clones in this sample may be carry-over from other donors' samples.

This clone was seen ten or more times. This could be a read error, since a much larger clone is one nucleotide away. The CDR3 region has the DNA TGTGCCAGCTCAGAGAACAGGGATGCCTACACCTTC. Its translation is CASSENRDAYTF. The rearrangement links TRBV18 to TRBJ1-2; D is perhaps TRBD1 (6 bases). Germline lookup yields CDR1 KGHSH and CDR2 LQKENI. This CDR3 contains 12 residues. V lost 5 bases to trimming and J lost 10 bases, with 14 bases between them.

This clone was recorded many times. The rearrangement links TRBV5-4 to TRBJ1-4; 8 bases are shared with TRBD1. Germline V gene data show CDR1 as SGHNT and CDR2 as YYREEE (reference sequence). J lost 6 bases, V lost 3 bases, and 4 bases had no gene match. CDR3 length equals 14 residues. CDR3 in DNA: TGTGCCAGCAGCTCGGAACAGGGGGATGAAAAACTGTTTTTT. It codes for CASSSEQGDEKLFF.

Of note for this clone: A read error may produce the germline difference seen at one junction end. Here the CDR3 reads CARSSRQGVHNDQFF. DNA for the CDR3: TGTGCCCGCAGCTCGCGACAGGGGGTCCACAATGATCAGTTCTTC. The chain has TRBV11-1 and TRBJ2-1; 9 positions agree with TRBD1. CDR3 length equals 15 residues. Germline CDR1 reads SGHAT; CDR2 reads FQDESV (reference sequence).

The rearrangement joins TRBV6-1 to TRBJ2-1; 8 positions agree with TRBD2. The germline V gene encodes CDR1 MNHNS and CDR2 SASEGT. The CDR3 sequence is 15 residues long. The trim removed 7 bases at V and 9 bases at J, leaving 14 bases unmatched. CDR3 amino acids: CASTKQGTAGGEQFF. The DNA of the CDR3 is TGTGCCAGCACCAAACAGGGAACGGCGGGGGGTGAGCAGTTCTTC.

This clone was detected many times. The chain uses TRBV29-1 and TRBJ2-2; no definite D call. V lost 4 bases and J 3 bases, leaving 9 bases between the germline ends. Looked up from germline, CDR1 is SQVTM and CDR2 is ANQGSEA. This CDR3 spans 13 amino acids. As DNA, the CDR3 is TGCAGCGTTGGGCTTCGAGACACCGGGGAGCTGTTTTTT. Its protein product is CSVGLRDTGELFF.

This clone was seen ten or more times. The V call is TRBV12-3 or TRBV12-4, the J call TRBJ1-2, with D unresolved. The V end lost 4 bases, the J end lost 4 bases, and 13 bases lay between the germline ends. This CDR3 has 14 amino acids. CDR3 in DNA: TGTGCCAGCAGTTATAGTGGCGCAGGCTATGGCTACACCTTC. Its protein product is CASSYSGAGYGYTF.

This clone was counted ten times or more. The gene calls are TRBV9 and TRBJ1-2; TRBD1 matches 7 bases. Germline CDR1 SGDLS, CDR2 YYNGEE. The CDR3 consists of 13 residues. V gave up 4 bases and J gave up 2 bases; unmatched junction bases: 2. In DNA, the CDR3 is TGTGCCAGCAGCTTGGGACAGAACTATGGCTACACCTTC. Translation gives CASSLGQNYGYTF.

This clone has at least ten counts. The rearrangement uses TRBV7-2 and TRBJ2-3; D possibly uses TRBD1 or TRBD2 (5 bases each). This CDR3 contains 16 residues. The ends were cut back, 3 bases at V and 4 bases at J, with 17 bases in the middle. CDR1 and CDR2 (germline): SGHTA, FQGNSA. The CDR3 protein is CASSFWGRGAADTQYF. CDR3 bases: TGTGCCAGCAGCTTTTGGGGGAGAGGCGCGGCAGATACGCAGTATTTT.

The rearrangement uses TRBV20-1 and TRBJ1-6; D call uncertain. The V and J ends lost 0 bases and 9 bases respectively, with 12 bases between them. Germline CDR1 is DFQATT and CDR2 is SNEGSKA (reference sequence). This CDR3 region has 14 residues. The CDR3 sequence is CSARDKGRGSPLHF. For the CDR3, the DNA is TGCAGTGCTAGAGATAAGGGAAGAGGTTCACCCCTCCACTTT.

There are many counts of this clone. The chain is built from TRBV20-1 and TRBJ1-5, with 8 bases that match TRBD1. Germline CDR1 DFQATT, CDR2 SNEGSKA (reference sequence). The V segment lost 5 bases and the J segment 1 base; nucleotides outside the gene matches: 13. CDR3 length equals 17 residues. CDR3 region: CSAEDRELGNSNQPQHF. The CDR3 DNA reads as TGCAGTGCTGAGGACAGGGAATTGGGTAACAGCAATCAGCCCCAGCATTTT.

Many counts were recorded for this clone. The chain is built from TRBV5-1 and TRBJ2-7; D is ambiguous. The CDR3 loop spans 14 amino acids. Germline CDR1 and CDR2: SGHRS and YFSETQ. Trimming removed 3 bases from V and 1 base from J, with 11 bases in between. The CDR3 protein is CASSSLQNSYEQYF. The DNA of the CDR3 is TGCGCCAGCAGCTCGCTACAGAATTCCTACGAGCAGTACTTC.

This clone was seen repeatedly, ten times or more. V and J are TRBV2 and TRBJ2-1, with unresolved D. The CDR3 sequence is 13 residues long. With 0 bases removed from V and 9 bases from J, the gap between germline ends came to 9 bases. CDR1 SNHLY and CDR2 FYNNEI come from the germline V gene. In DNA, the CDR3 is TGTGCCAGCAGTGAAGCAGGTGGGCGTGAGCAGTTCTTC. This codes for CASSEAGGREQFF.